Listed below are T cell receptor beta chains from one sample, sequenced in a study of OX40 agonist ivuxolimab in advanced cancers. The table came from immunoSEQ multiplex PCR; TCRdb's copy has only in-frame clones and leaves some out. The sample has around 84,000 clones, 92% seen once. Sequences were derived from CD4+ or CD8+ T cells sorted from blood, sampled in a trial of the OX40 agonist ivuxolimab. The receptor source for this set is an adult with an advanced solid tumor such as melanoma, head and neck, liver or kidney cancer. CDR3s include the opening cysteine and the closing phenylalanine or tryptophan. Fields, in order: V gene, D gene, clone size, J gene, CDR3 protein, CDR3 DNA. The D gene is left open where the match is weak. Some rows mark clone size as missing; the rest say once, few, many or name a class of expanded clone.

>TRBV6-1|TRBD1|.|TRBJ2-7
CASSAGTGRSGEQYF
TGTGCCAGCAGTGCAGGGACAGGGAGGTCTGGGGAGCAGTACTTC
>TRBV11-2|.|.|TRBJ2-1
CASSLGTGGPRTEQFF
TGTGCCAGCAGCTTAGGCACGGGGGGCCCTAGGACTGAGCAGTTCTTC
>TRBV19|TRBD1|.|TRBJ1-5
CASSPRQGQDQPQHF
TGTGCCAGTAGTCCTCGACAGGGCCAAGATCAGCCCCAGCATTTT
>TRBV27|.|.|TRBJ2-7
CASSLIPGTAKHEQYF
TGTGCCAGCAGTCTAATTCCGGGGACGGCAAAACACGAGCAGTACTTC
>TRBV2|TRBD1|.|TRBJ1-2
CASSDGAWRDRYNYGYTF
TGTGCCAGCAGTGATGGGGCTTGGCGGGACAGATACAACTATGGCTACACCTTC
>TRBV6-1|.|.|TRBJ1-1
CASSEGGGVEAFF
TGTGCCAGCAGTGAAGGCGGCGGGGTTGAAGCTTTCTTT
>TRBV27|TRBD2|.|TRBJ2-4
CASTDVRGGNIQYF
TGTGCCAGCACCGATGTCCGCGGGGGAAACATTCAGTACTTC
>TRBV5-5|.|.|TRBJ1-5
CASSSQGNSNQPQHF
TGTGCCAGCAGCTCACAGGGAAATAGCAATCAGCCCCAGCATTTT
>TRBV5-6|TRBD1|once|TRBJ2-1
CASSSDRVRRSYNEQFF
TGTGCCAGCAGCTCGGACAGGGTCCGTCGCTCCTACAATGAGCAGTTCTTC
>TRBV10-1|.|.|TRBJ2-3
CASRLPPHTDTQYF
TGCGCCAGCCGCCTACCACCCCACACAGATACGCAGTATTTT
>TRBV7-9|TRBD2|few|TRBJ2-2
CASSLGTSPLPGELFF
TGTGCCAGCAGCTTAGGGACTAGCCCCCTCCCCGGGGAGCTGTTTTTT
>TRBV5-4|.|.|TRBJ1-2
CASSLAGQLLYGYTF
TGTGCCAGCAGCTTGGCCGGACAACTGCTTTATGGCTACACCTTC
>TRBV10-3|TRBD1|.|TRBJ2-7
CAISESGQSYEQYF
TGTGCCATCAGTGAGTCGGGACAGTCCTACGAGCAGTACTTC
>TRBV6-5|.|.|TRBJ1-1
CASSYPGYTEAFF
TGTGCCAGCAGTTACCCCGGTTACACTGAAGCTTTCTTT
>TRBV9|TRBD2|.|TRBJ2-7
CASSVDTSGVWEQYF
TGTGCCAGCAGCGTAGATACTAGCGGGGTGTGGGAGCAGTACTTC
>TRBV27|.|once|TRBJ2-7
CASSFGISYEQYF
TGTGCCAGCAGTTTTGGGATTTCCTACGAGCAGTACTTC
>TRBV9|.|.|TRBJ1-6
CASSGRTTISPLHF
TGTGCCAGCAGCGGACGCACGACGATTTCACCCCTCCACTTT
>TRBV11-2|.|.|TRBJ2-5
CASSLDRETQYF
TGTGCCAGCAGCTTAGATCGGGAGACCCAGTACTTC
>TRBV4-3|.|.|TRBJ1-1
CASSQDLDMNTEAFF
TGCGCCAGCAGCCAAGATTTGGACATGAACACTGAAGCTTTCTTT
>TRBV27|TRBD2|few|TRBJ2-3
CASSLIPSGGTDTQYF
TGTGCCAGCAGTTTAATCCCTAGCGGGGGCACAGATACGCAGTATTTT
>TRBV4-3|.|.|TRBJ1-6
CASSQDRDERYSPLHF
TGCGCCAGCAGCCAAGATAGAGACGAGAGATATTCACCCCTCCACTTT
>TRBV6-6|TRBD1|once|TRBJ1-6
CASSYLPGQGDSPLHF
TGTGCCAGCAGTTACTTACCGGGACAGGGGGACTCACCCCTCCACTTT
>TRBV6-4|.|.|TRBJ2-6
CASSGEAGANVLTF
TGTGCCAGCAGTGGTGAGGCTGGGGCCAACGTCCTGACTTTC
>TRBV12-5|.|few|TRBJ1-4
CASGLVRGPTNEKLFF
TGTGCTAGTGGTTTGGTACGTGGGCCAACTAATGAAAAACTGTTTTTT
>TRBV11-2|.|.|TRBJ2-1
CASSLGNEQFF
TGTGCCAGCAGCTTGGGCAATGAGCAGTTCTTC
>TRBV2|.|.|TRBJ2-7
CARGTGSSYEQYF
TGTGCCAGGGGGACCGGGAGCTCCTACGAGCAGTACTTC
>TRBV7-9|TRBD1|.|TRBJ2-6
CASSLEDRPIPANVLTF
TGTGCCAGCAGCTTAGAGGACAGGCCCATTCCTGCCAACGTCCTGACTTTC
>TRBV9|.|.|TRBJ1-1
CASSESGVNTEAFF
TGTGCCAGCAGCGAGTCAGGAGTGAACACTGAAGCTTTCTTT
>TRBV30|.|.|TRBJ1-1
CAWARGREASTEAFF
TGTGCCTGGGCACGGGGGAGGGAGGCGAGCACTGAAGCTTTCTTT
>TRBV5-6|.|.|TRBJ2-2
CASKPANTGELFF
TGTGCCAGCAAGCCAGCCAACACCGGGGAGCTGTTTTTT
>TRBV19|TRBD2|.|TRBJ2-1
CAAKPSGGPEQFF
TGTGCCGCTAAACCTAGCGGGGGACCGGAGCAGTTCTTC
>TRBV4-3|TRBD2|.|TRBJ2-2
CASSQVASGGPNTGELFF
TGCGCCAGCAGCCAAGTCGCTAGCGGGGGACCAAACACCGGGGAGCTGTTTTTT
>TRBV18|.|.|TRBJ2-1
CASSIREQFF
TGTGCCAGCTCAATCAGGGAGCAGTTCTTC